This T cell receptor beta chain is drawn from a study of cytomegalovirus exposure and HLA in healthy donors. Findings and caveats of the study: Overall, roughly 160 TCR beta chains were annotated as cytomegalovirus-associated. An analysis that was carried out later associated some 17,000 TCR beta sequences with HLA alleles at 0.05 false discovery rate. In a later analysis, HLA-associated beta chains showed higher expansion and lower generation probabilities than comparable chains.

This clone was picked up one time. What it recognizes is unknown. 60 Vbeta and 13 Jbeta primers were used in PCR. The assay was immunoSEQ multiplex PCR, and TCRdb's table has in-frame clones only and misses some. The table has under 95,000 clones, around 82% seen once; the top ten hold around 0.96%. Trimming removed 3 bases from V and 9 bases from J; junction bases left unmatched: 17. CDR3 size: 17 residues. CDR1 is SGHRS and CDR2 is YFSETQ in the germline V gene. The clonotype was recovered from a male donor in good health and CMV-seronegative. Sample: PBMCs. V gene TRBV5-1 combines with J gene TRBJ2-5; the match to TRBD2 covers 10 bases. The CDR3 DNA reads TGCGCCAGCAGCTCGCCGTTGGGTCTAGCGGGGGAAAGGGCCCAGTACTTC. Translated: CASSSPLGLAGERAQYF.